This T cell receptor beta chain appears in the sequencing data of a study of cytomegalovirus exposure and HLA in healthy donors. Overall study context: Out of about 360 genotyped donors, around 80% belonged to the Caucasian-associated ancestry cluster.

As concerns this clone: What it binds is not known.

The PCR had 60 Vbeta and 13 Jbeta primers. Produced via immunoSEQ multiplex PCR; TCRdb's table is partial and in-frame only. The specimen's table records about 51,000 clones. Study findings and constraints: Per a prior analysis, the majority of TCR beta V segments were productive roughly 87% or roughly 30% of the time. The study reported that TCR beta sequences accurately predicted HLA-A and HLA-B alleles in most subjects. CMV serostatus alone was available as immune exposure information.

Between the trimmed V and J ends, which lost 6 bases and 3 bases, there was a span of 11 bases. Germline values: CDR1 MNHEY, CDR2 SVGAGI. The CDR3 spans 13 residues. The origin of this receptor is a female donor in good health and CMV-seronegative. The sequencing sample was made of PBMCs. The rearrangement uses TRBV6-5 and TRBJ1-1; possibly TRBD1 for D (5 bases). CDR3 in amino acids: CASRQVRHTEAFF. Here the CDR3 DNA reads TGTGCCAGCAGACAGGTCAGGCACACTGAAGCTTTCTTT.